The entry that follows covers one T cell receptor beta chain sequence. The sample comes from a study of blood T cell repertoires in COVID-19. Study in general: Sites in the United States, Italy and Spain provided acute and convalescent COVID-19 samples. PBMCs, B-cell-depleted T cells, or T cells were the source of the cDNA or gDNA that made up the material.

Study processing details: Reference gene primer amplification in the assay estimated nucleated cell counts. TCRdb's table, derived via immunoSEQ multiplex PCR, lists solely in-frame clones and lacks some. V, J and clone size are those of that table, while D and trimming were read from the DNA. The sample holds 25,000 to 35,000 clones; 75% to 85% are singletons and the top ten take over 7%. This CDR3 spans 13 amino acids. Germline V gene sequence: CDR1 SEHNR, CDR2 FQNEAQ (reference sequence). Trimming stripped 4 bases from V and 0 bases from J, with 7 bases between. Sequences were obtained from peripheral blood. The clonotype was recovered from a man aged 80 or over with active COVID-19. The chain is built from TRBV7-9 and TRBJ2-7; D is uncertain. The CDR3 DNA reads TGTGCCAGCAGCTCAACACACTCCTACGAGCAGTACTTC. As protein: CASSSTHSYEQYF.